These 20 T cell receptor beta chains came from one sample sequenced in a study of read filtering for tumor transcriptome and immune sequencing. This library used roughly 370 ng RNA and molecular barcoded adaptors spanning alpha/delta and beta/gamma chains. TCRdb processed the reads anew with MiXCR; each CDR3 protein has one entry. The data show 30,000 to 40,000 distinct CDR3 sequences, approximately 15% seen once. Sequenced sample: a population of CD138-negative cells sorted from bone marrow. Receptors originate from a donor over 35 with multiple myeloma.

To note about this clonotype: A much larger clone sits a single nucleotide away, making a read error possible. The CDR3 does not end in the conserved phenylalanine or tryptophan, so this is likely a read error. The V gene is TRBV6-1, the J gene TRBJ2-3; D not certain. This CDR3 is 12 amino acids long. V was pared by 2 bases and J by 6 bases, with 6 bases between. Germline V gene data show CDR1 as MNHNS and CDR2 as SASEGT. The CDR3 region has the DNA TGTGCCAGCAGTGAATTGGGGGATACGCAGTATTCT. As protein: CASSELGDTQYS.

This clonotype was detected many times. This chain joins TRBV20-1 and TRBJ2-2, with TRBD2 matching 8 bases. Germline assignment: CDR1 DFQATT and CDR2 SNEGSKA (reference sequence). CDR3 length: 14 amino acids. V shed 5 bases, J shed 2 bases, and the junction held 4 bases outside the gene matches. The CDR3 sequence is CSAFSGSNTGELFF. The CDR3 DNA reads as TGCAGTGCTTTCAGCGGGAGCAACACCGGGGAGCTGTTTTTT.

This clonotype was seen repeatedly, ten times or more. This rearrangement joins TRBV7-8 to TRBJ1-3; D remains ambiguous. V was shortened by 2 bases and J by 2 bases, with 10 bases between the two germline ends. CDR1 is SGHVS, CDR2 FQNEAQ, per germline. The CDR3 has 15 amino acids. CDR3 region: CASSLQPGPGNTIYF. CDR3 nucleotides: TGTGCCAGCAGCTTACAACCTGGCCCTGGAAACACCATATATTTT. Looking up the rest from reference TRBV7-8 and TRBJ1-3 gives the full variable domain: GAGVSQSPRYKVAKRGQDVALRCDPISGHVSLFWYQQALGQGPEFLTYFQNEAQLDKSGLPSDRFFAERPEGSVSTLKIQRTQQEDSAVYLCASSLQPGPGNTIYFGEGSWLTVV.

The rearrangement joins TRBV5-1 to TRBJ2-6; the D gene is possibly TRBD1 (6 bases). Germline assignment: CDR1 SGHRS and CDR2 YFSETQ. CDR3 size: 16 residues. V lost 4 bases to trimming and J lost 5 bases, with 16 bases between them. Here the CDR3 reads CASSEIQGRRANVLTF. The DNA for the CDR3 is TGCGCCAGCAGCGAAATACAGGGTCGAAGGGCCAACGTCCTGACTTTC. The full variable domain, in which reference TRBV5-1 and TRBJ2-6 provide the parts outside the CDR3, is KAGVTQTPRYLIKTRGQQVTLSCSPISGHRSVSWYQQTPGQGLQFLFEYFSETQRNKGNFPGRFSGRQFSNSRSEMNVSTLELGDSALYLCASSEIQGRRANVLTFGAGSRLTVL.

Many counts were recorded for this clonotype. DNA for the CDR3: TGTGCCAGCAGCCTCACAAGCGGGAGTGTCGGGGAGCTGTTTTTT. Residues: CASSLTSGSVGELFF. V gene TRBV2 combines with J gene TRBJ2-2; 8 bases line up with TRBD2. Germline trimming cut 6 bases from V and 7 bases from J; bases unmatched to any gene: 10. CDR3 size: 15 residues. In germline, CDR1 is SNHLY, CDR2 FYNNEI.

This clonotype was seen repeatedly, ten times or more. The chain joins TRBV7-8 to TRBJ2-7; TRBD1 is a possible D gene (5 bases). Trimming took 0 bases from V and 3 from J, leaving 21 bases between them. The CDR3 has 18 amino acids. The germline gives CDR1 SGHVS, CDR2 FQNEAQ. The CDR3 DNA is TGTGCCAGCAGCTTAGCGTGGTCAGGGCAGATGCTGGACTACGAGCAGTACTTC. The encoded protein is CASSLAWSGQMLDYEQYF.

In this sample, this clonotype turned up many times. V is TRBV6-6 and J is TRBJ2-3; 9 bases are shared with TRBD2. V shed 5 bases and J 6 bases; nucleotides not matched to a gene: 12. Germline CDR1 reads MNHNY; CDR2 reads SVGAGI (reference sequence). The CDR3 runs to 16 residues. The CDR3 reads CASSGRLAVPPDTQYF. The CDR3, as DNA: TGTGCCAGCAGTGGCCGACTAGCGGTACCCCCGGATACGCAGTATTTT.

This clonotype is classed as medium-sized. The chain carries TRBV7-2 and TRBJ2-1; D may correspond to TRBD1 or TRBD2 (5 bases each). CDR3 length equals 14 residues. CDR1 is SGHTA and CDR2 is FQGNSA in the germline V gene. The ends were cut back, 1 base at V and 9 bases at J, with 13 bases in the middle. The CDR3, as DNA: TGTGCCAGCAGCTTAGTGCGGGCTAGGGGTGAGCAGTTCTTC. It is translated as CASSLVRARGEQFF.

This clonotype has ten or more counts. The rearrangement joins TRBV4-1 to TRBJ1-1; a possible D gene is TRBD1 (6 bases). This CDR3 has 16 residues. Germline assignment: CDR1 MGHRA and CDR2 YSYEKL. V dropped 4 bases and J dropped 0 bases, with 15 bases sitting between them. In DNA, the CDR3 is TGCGCCAGCAGCCCCTTTTCGACAGGAATGAACACTGAAGCTTTCTTT. Encoded protein: CASSPFSTGMNTEAFF.

This clonotype was seen ten or more times. The rearrangement links TRBV6-1 to TRBJ2-1; tentatively, D is TRBD1 (6 bases). The CDR3 is 12 amino acids. Germline CDR1 reads MNHNS; CDR2 reads SASEGT. The ends were cut back, 5 bases at V and 6 bases at J, with 8 bases in the middle. This chain's CDR3 is CASSLQGNEQFF. CDR3 coding DNA: TGTGCCAGCAGTCTACAGGGCAATGAGCAGTTCTTC.

This clonotype was found many times. CDR3 sequence: CASSPDRVDTDTQYF. The CDR3 DNA is TGTGCCAGCAGCCCGGACAGGGTGGACACAGATACGCAGTATTTT. V gene TRBV3-1 combines with J gene TRBJ2-3; 8 bases map to TRBD1. J lost 2 bases, V lost 4 bases, and 5 bases had no gene match. Germline-derived CDR1 and CDR2 are LGHDT and YNNKEL (reference sequence). This CDR3 contains 15 residues.

This clonotype showed up just a few times. This rearrangement joins TRBV5-5 to TRBJ2-6; D uncertain. CDR3 length: 17 amino acids. The V end was cut by 0 bases, the J end by 2 bases, with 12 bases between. Germline V gene data show CDR1 as SGHKS and CDR2 as YYEKEE (reference sequence). CDR3 loop: CASSLEGIGTGANVLTF. Written as DNA, the CDR3 is TGTGCCAGCAGCTTGGAAGGGATCGGTACTGGGGCCAACGTCCTGACTTTC. Full variable domain (rest looked up from reference TRBV5-5 and TRBJ2-6): DAGVTQSPTHLIKTRGQQVTLRCSPISGHKSVSWYQQVLGQGPQFIFQYYEKEERGRGNFPDRFSARQFPNYSSELNVNALLLGDSALYLCASSLEGIGTGANVLTFGAGSRLTVL.

This clonotype came up many times. This chain joins TRBV6-5 and TRBJ2-7, with D hard to call. This CDR3 has 15 residues. With 0 bases removed from V and 2 bases from J, the gap between germline ends came to 11 bases. Germline CDR1 reads MNHEY; CDR2 reads SVGAGI. The CDR3 loop is CASSYSKYGTYEQYF. The CDR3 region has the DNA TGTGCCAGCAGTTACTCGAAATATGGGACCTACGAGCAGTACTTC.

This clonotype was seen many times. This chain joins TRBV18 and TRBJ1-3; D is ambiguous. The CDR3 contains 15 residues. Looked up from germline, CDR1 is KGHSH and CDR2 is LQKENI. V dropped 1 base and J dropped 3 bases, with 10 bases sitting between them. The CDR3 spells CASSPRSRDGNTIYF. The CDR3 DNA is TGTGCCAGCTCACCACGTTCCCGGGATGGAAACACCATATATTTT. Supplemented by reference TRBV18 and TRBJ1-3, the full variable domain reads NAGVMQNPRHLVRRRGQEARLRCSPMKGHSHVYWYRQLPEEGLKFMVYLQKENIIDESGMPKERFSAEFPKEGPSILRIQQVVRGDSAAYFCASSPRSRDGNTIYFGEGSWLTVV.

This clonotype is categorized as medium-sized (0.01 to 0.1%). The chain carries TRBV5-1 and TRBJ2-1; TRBD2 matches at 9 bases. CDR3 length equals 15 residues. The ends lost 2 bases at V and 0 bases at J; junction bases unmatched: 0. Germline V gene lookup returns CDR1 SGHRS and CDR2 YFSETQ. Here the CDR3 reads CASSFSGSSYNEQFF. The CDR3 DNA reads as TGCGCCAGCAGCTTTAGCGGGAGCTCCTACAATGAGCAGTTCTTC.

Ten or more counts support this clonotype. The rearrangement uses TRBV5-1 and TRBJ1-2; TRBD1 matches 7 bases. V shed 6 bases and J 2 bases; nucleotides not matched to a gene: 4. Germline CDR1 and CDR2: SGHRS and YFSETQ. The CDR3 has 13 amino acids. In DNA form, the CDR3 reads TGCGCCAGCAAAACGACAGGGAACTATGGCTACACCTTC. It encodes CASKTTGNYGYTF. The full variable domain, rest sourced from reference TRBV5-1 and TRBJ1-2, is KAGVTQTPRYLIKTRGQQVTLSCSPISGHRSVSWYQQTPGQGLQFLFEYFSETQRNKGNFPGRFSGRQFSNSRSEMNVSTLELGDSALYLCASKTTGNYGYTFGSGTRLTVV.

This clonotype was found many times. The chain couples TRBV11-3 to TRBJ2-1; no firm D call. V lost 1 base, J lost 7 bases, and 8 bases lay in between. CDR1 SGHNT and CDR2 YENEEA come from the germline V gene. The CDR3 length is 13 residues. The chain's CDR3 is CASSLGLGNEQFF. The CDR3 DNA reads TGTGCCAGCAGCTTAGGTTTGGGAAATGAGCAGTTCTTC.

The sample holds many counts of this clonotype. This chain uses TRBV20-1 with TRBJ2-2; D might be TRBD1 (5 bases). The V end lost 0 bases, the J end lost 0 bases, and 11 bases lay between the germline ends. The germline V gene encodes CDR1 DFQATT and CDR2 SNEGSKA (reference sequence). This CDR3 has 16 amino acids. CDR3 sequence (DNA): TGCAGTGCTAGAGATCAGAAACAGGCGAACACCGGGGAGCTGTTTTTT. Translation gives CSARDQKQANTGELFF.

A few counts support this clonotype. The rearrangement links TRBV20-1 to TRBJ2-1; 8 bases are a match to TRBD2. Unmatched junction bases numbered 6, after V lost 8 bases and J lost 3 bases. The CDR3 length is 13 residues. CDR1 and CDR2 from the germline V gene are DFQATT and SNEGSKA (reference sequence). The CDR3 spells CSRYGTSYNEQFF. The CDR3 bases are TGCAGTCGCTACGGGACTAGCTACAATGAGCAGTTCTTC.

This clonotype was counted at least ten times. The chain carries TRBV6-1 and TRBJ2-1; TRBD2 aligns across 8 bases. The junction had 12 bases not matched to a gene; V was cut back by 8 bases and J by 6 bases. This CDR3 has 15 residues. Germline values: CDR1 MNHNS, CDR2 SASEGT. CDR3 region: CASFGRGERVNEQFF. The CDR3 nucleotides read TGTGCCAGCTTCGGGAGGGGGGAGCGGGTCAATGAGCAGTTCTTC.